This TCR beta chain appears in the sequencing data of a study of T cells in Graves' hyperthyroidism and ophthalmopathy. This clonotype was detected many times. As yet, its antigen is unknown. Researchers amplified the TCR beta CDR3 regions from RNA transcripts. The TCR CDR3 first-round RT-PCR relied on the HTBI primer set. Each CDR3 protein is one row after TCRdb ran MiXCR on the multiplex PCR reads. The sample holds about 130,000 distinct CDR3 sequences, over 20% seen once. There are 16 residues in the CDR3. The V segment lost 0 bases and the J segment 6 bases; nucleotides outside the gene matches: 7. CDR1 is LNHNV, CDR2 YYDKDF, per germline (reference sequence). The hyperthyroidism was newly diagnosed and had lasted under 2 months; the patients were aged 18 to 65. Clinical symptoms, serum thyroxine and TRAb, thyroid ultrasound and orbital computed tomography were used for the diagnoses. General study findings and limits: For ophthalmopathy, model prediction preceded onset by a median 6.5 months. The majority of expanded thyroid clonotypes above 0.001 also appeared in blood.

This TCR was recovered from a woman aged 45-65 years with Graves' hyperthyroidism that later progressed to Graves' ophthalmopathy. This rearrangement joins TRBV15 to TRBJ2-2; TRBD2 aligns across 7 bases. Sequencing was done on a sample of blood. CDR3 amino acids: CATSRDGRVGAGELFF. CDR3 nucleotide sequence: TGTGCCACCAGCAGAGATGGGAGGGTTGGCGCCGGGGAGCTGTTTTTT.